This T cell receptor (beta chain) was obtained from a study of blood T cell repertoires in COVID-19. Study at large: Collection of acute and convalescent COVID-19 samples took place in the United States, Italy and Spain. The analysed material was cDNA or gDNA that came from T cells, B-cell-depleted T cells, or PBMCs.

During active infection, Seattle patients enrolled and were then monitored through disease. With 4 bases clipped from V and 7 bases from J, the junction kept 6 bases outside the gene matches. CDR1 SGDLS and CDR2 YYNGEE come from the germline V gene. The CDR3 sequence is 14 residues long. Some clones are missing from TCRdb's copy, which holds only in-frame ones; the method was immunoSEQ multiplex PCR. This table has around 160,000 clones, 80% to 90% appearing once. The source material was peripheral blood. This rearrangement joins TRBV9 to TRBJ2-1, with TRBD1 matching over 9 bases. This TCR came from a woman in her fifties or sixties with COVID-19, enrolled during active disease. The CDR3 here is CASSTQTGGNEQFF. The DNA for the CDR3 is TGTGCCAGCAGCACTCAGACAGGGGGGAATGAGCAGTTCTTC.